Each of the 4 T cell receptor beta chains below was sequenced from the same sample in a study of blood T cells in healthy people across ages. Primed by a sample-barcoded 5' primer and a J-beta primer mix, a second PCR proceeded for about 6 to 12 cycles. TCRdb reprocessed the 5' RACE reads via MiXCR and lists one record per CDR3 protein. This table has about 900,000 distinct CDR3 sequences, around two thirds appearing once. The sequenced sample consisted of blood. The receptor source for this set is a man aged 30 to 39 in good health.

The chain has TRBV9 and TRBJ2-3; D may be TRBD1 or TRBD2 (5 bases each). Trimming removed 0 bases at V and 4 bases at J, with 12 bases between. The CDR3 is made up of 15 amino acids. Germline loops: CDR1 SGDLS, CDR2 YYNGEE. The CDR3 spells CASSVVAGSPDTQYF. The CDR3 region has the DNA TGTGCCAGCAGCGTAGTGGCAGGGAGTCCAGATACGCAGTATTTT.

This clonotype appeared a few times. This chain uses TRBV3-1 with TRBJ2-3; D tentatively reads TRBD1 or TRBD2 (5 bases each). This CDR3 is built from 15 residues. The germline V gene encodes CDR1 LGHDT and CDR2 YNNKEL (reference sequence). Deletions cut 5 bases from V and 4 bases from J, with 16 bases between. The CDR3 sequence is CASSTRDPLPDTQYF. The CDR3 DNA reads as TGTGCCAGCAGCACCCGGGACCCCCTCCCAGATACGCAGTATTTT.

J is TRBJ2-3 and V is TRBV6-5; perhaps D is TRBD1 or TRBD2 (6 bases each). The V gene's germline CDR1 is MNHEY and CDR2 SVGAGI. Trimming left V 5 bases short and J 2 bases short, with 14 bases between. This CDR3 spans 15 amino acids. The CDR3 spells CASSPPGGFTDTQYF. For the CDR3, the DNA is TGTGCCAGCAGTCCCCCCGGGGGCTTCACAGATACGCAGTATTTT.

The DNA of the CDR3 is TGTGCCAGCAGCCAATGGGACAGGGGTGCAGAGACCCAGTACTTC. Its protein product is CASSQWDRGAETQYF. The V gene is TRBV4-2, the J gene TRBJ2-7; 10 bases fit TRBD1. The J call may be faulty, since TRBJ2-5 better matches the DNA end. This CDR3 is built from 15 residues. CDR1 is LGHNA, CDR2 YNFKEQ, per germline.